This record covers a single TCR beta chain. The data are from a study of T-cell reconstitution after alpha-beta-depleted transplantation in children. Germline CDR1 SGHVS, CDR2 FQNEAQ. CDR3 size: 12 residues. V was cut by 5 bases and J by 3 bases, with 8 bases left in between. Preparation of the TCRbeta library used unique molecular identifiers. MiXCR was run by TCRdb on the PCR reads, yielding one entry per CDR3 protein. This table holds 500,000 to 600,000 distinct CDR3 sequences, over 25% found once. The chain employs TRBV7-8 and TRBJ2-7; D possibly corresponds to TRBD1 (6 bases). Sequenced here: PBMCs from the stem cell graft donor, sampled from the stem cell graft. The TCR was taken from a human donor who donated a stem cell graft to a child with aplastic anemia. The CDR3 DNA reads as TGTGCCAGCAGCCAGGACAGCTACGAGCAGTACGTC. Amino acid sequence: CASSQDSYEQYV.